This record concerns one T cell receptor (beta chain) sequence. Antigen: not known. The sample belongs to a study of vaccination and CD4 T cells after COVID-19. Study context: The convalescents comprised six males and four females, two of them Hispanic. Stimuli were overlapping spike peptide pools of SARS-CoV-2 and three common cold coronaviruses (HCoV-NL63, HCoV-OC43, HCoV-229E). Whole-study results and caveats: Spike mono-reactivity applied to 304 of 307 vaccine-specific clones detected in convalescent patients.

This sample's time point: late sampling 161 to 241 days after vaccination in three convalescent patients. The treatment denotes: roughly 10-day PBMC culture with coronavirus spike peptide pools or control peptides (ViraFEST assay). First, ViraFEST expanded antigen-specific T cells with peptide pools, and next it sequenced the TCRs. With the Oncomine TCR Beta short-read assay, DNA from cultured CD4+ T cells was sequenced. TCRdb reprocessed the PCR reads via MiXCR and lists one record per CDR3 protein. The table has roughly 15,000 distinct CDR3 sequences, about 50% seen once. This CDR3 comprises 15 residues. V was pared by 0 bases and J by 5 bases, with 13 bases between. Germline V gives CDR1 SGHTA, CDR2 FQGTGA.

The genes are TRBV7-3 and TRBJ2-5, with D tentatively TRBD2 (5 bases). The sequenced sample was CD4+ T cells from blood, cultured in vitro, obtained about 7 months after SARS-CoV-2 vaccination. The sequence was collected from a human donor who had recovered from COVID-19. The CDR3 sequence: CASSLTAGHGETQYF. The CDR3 DNA follows: TGTGCCAGCAGCTTAACTGCGGGTCACGGGGAGACCCAGTACTTC.